A selection of T cell receptor beta chains follows, all from one sample in a study of blood T cell repertoires in COVID-19. The method was immunoSEQ multiplex PCR; TCRdb's version includes in-frame clones alone and lacks a portion of them. This table holds approximately 230,000 clones, 87% found once. Input material: peripheral blood. The receptors shown here come from a man between 18 and 29 years old with active or convalescent COVID-19. CDR3s include the opening cysteine and the closing phenylalanine or tryptophan. A D gene is named only where the DNA matches it firmly.

V	J	length	D	DNA	CDR3
TRBV19	TRBJ2-1	17	TRBD2	TGTGCCAGCTCCGAGGGGACTAGCGGGAGGGAGAAGAGTGAGCAGTTCTTC	CASSEGTSGREKSEQFF
TRBV29-1	TRBJ2-2	14	TRBD2	TGCAGCGTCGGTGGGACTAGCGGGGCCGGGGAGCTGTTTTTT	CSVGGTSGAGELFF
TRBV11-3	TRBJ2-5	17	TRBD2	TGTGCCAGCAGCTTAGCCCTAGCGGGAGGGAATGGGGAGACCCAGTACTTC	CASSLALAGGNGETQYF
TRBV7-2	TRBJ1-5	14	.	TGTGCCAGCAGCTTAGAACTTGGGCCCGACCTCCAGCATTTT	CASSLELGPDLQHF
TRBV5-1	TRBJ2-5	14	TRBD1	TGCGCCAGCAGCGCCAGACAGGGGCCAGAGACCCAGTACTTC	CASSARQGPETQYF
TRBV9	TRBJ1-4	15	.	TGTGCCAGCAGCGTGAGACAAGGGGCTTATGAAAAACTGTTTTTT	CASSVRQGAYEKLFF
TRBV6-5	TRBJ2-7	13	TRBD1	TGTGCCAGCAGTCCCTGGGACAGGGGTTCGGAGTACTTC	CASSPWDRGSEYF
TRBV6-6	TRBJ1-2	14	.	TGTGCCAGCAGTTACTCGACCGGGGAAGATGGCTACACCTTC	CASSYSTGEDGYTF
TRBV6-5	TRBJ1-2	12	.	TGTGCCAGCAGTCAGAAGGGAGGAGGCTACACCTTC	CASSQKGGGYTF
TRBV7-3	TRBJ2-7	14	TRBD2	TGTGCCAGCAGCTTAAGCGGGAGGGCCTACGAGCAGTACTTC	CASSLSGRAYEQYF
TRBV7-2	TRBJ2-1	13	.	TGTGCCAGCAGACCGGACAGTTACAATGAGCAGTTCTTC	CASRPDSYNEQFF
TRBV9	TRBJ2-2	15	TRBD2	TGTGCCAGCAGCGCAGTACTAGCGGGGTCTGGGGAGCTGTTTTTT	CASSAVLAGSGELFF